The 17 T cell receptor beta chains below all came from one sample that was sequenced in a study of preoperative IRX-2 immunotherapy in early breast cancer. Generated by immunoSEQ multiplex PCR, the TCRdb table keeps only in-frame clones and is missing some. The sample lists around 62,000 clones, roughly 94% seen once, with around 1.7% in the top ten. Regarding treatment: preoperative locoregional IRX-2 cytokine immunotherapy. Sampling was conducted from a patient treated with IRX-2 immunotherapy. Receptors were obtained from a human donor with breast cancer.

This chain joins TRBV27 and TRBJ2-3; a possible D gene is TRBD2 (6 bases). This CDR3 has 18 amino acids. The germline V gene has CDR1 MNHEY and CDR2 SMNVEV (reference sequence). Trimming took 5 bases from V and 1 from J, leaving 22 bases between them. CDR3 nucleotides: TGTGCCAGCAGTAAGGACGGAAGCGGGTACTTTGGCACAGATACGCAGTATTTT. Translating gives CASSKDGSGYFGTDTQYF.

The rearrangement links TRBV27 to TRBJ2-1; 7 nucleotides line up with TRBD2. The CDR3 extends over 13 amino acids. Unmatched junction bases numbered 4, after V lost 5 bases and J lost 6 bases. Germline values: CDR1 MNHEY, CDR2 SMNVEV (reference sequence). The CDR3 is CASSRTGGNEQFF. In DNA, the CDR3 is TGTGCCAGCAGTCGCACGGGAGGCAATGAGCAGTTCTTC.

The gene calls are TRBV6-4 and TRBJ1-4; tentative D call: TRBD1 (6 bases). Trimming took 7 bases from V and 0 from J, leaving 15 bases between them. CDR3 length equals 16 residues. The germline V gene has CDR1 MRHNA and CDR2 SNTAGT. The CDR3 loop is CASNLSGVSTNEKLFF. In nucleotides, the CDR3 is TGTGCCAGCAACCTTTCAGGGGTTTCAACTAATGAAAAACTGTTTTTT.

Here the CDR3 DNA reads TGTGCCAGCAGCTTAGCCCTGGCGCGCGGGGGAAACACCATATATTTT. This encodes CASSLALARGGNTIYF. This sequence joins TRBV7-8 and TRBJ1-3; D uncertain. V was shortened by 0 bases and J by 4 bases, with 13 bases between the two germline ends. Germline V gene lookup returns CDR1 SGHVS and CDR2 FQNEAQ. The CDR3 consists of 16 residues. The full variable domain, in which reference TRBV7-8 and TRBJ1-3 provide the parts outside the CDR3, is GAGVSQSPRYKVAKRGQDVALRCDPISGHVSLFWYQQALGQGPEFLTYFQNEAQLDKSGLPSDRFFAERPEGSVSTLKIQRTQQEDSAVYLCASSLALARGGNTIYFGEGSWLTVV.

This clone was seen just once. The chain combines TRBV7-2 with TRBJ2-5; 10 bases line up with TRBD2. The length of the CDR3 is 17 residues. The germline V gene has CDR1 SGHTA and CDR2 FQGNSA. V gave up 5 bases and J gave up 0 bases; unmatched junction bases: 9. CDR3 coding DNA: TGTGCCAGCAGCCATGATAGCGGGGGGCCTTACCAAGAGACCCAGTACTTC. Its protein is CASSHDSGGPYQETQYF.

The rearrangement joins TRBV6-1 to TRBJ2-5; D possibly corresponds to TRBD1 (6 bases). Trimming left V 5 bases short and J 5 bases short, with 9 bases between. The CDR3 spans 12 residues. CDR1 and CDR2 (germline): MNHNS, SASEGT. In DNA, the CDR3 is TGTGCCAGCAGTTGGGGGCTGGAGACCCAGTACTTC. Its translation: CASSWGLETQYF.

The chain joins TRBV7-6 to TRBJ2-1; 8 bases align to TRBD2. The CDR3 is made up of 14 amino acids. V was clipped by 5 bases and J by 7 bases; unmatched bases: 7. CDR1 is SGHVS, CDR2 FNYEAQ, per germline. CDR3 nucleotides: TGTGCCAGCAGCACCTTAGCGGGAAAAAATGAGCAGTTCTTC. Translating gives CASSTLAGKNEQFF.

The CDR3 region is CASTPGGGRHNEQFF. CDR3 sequence (DNA): TGTGCCAGCACCCCGGGGGGGGGTCGCCACAATGAGCAGTTCTTC. The chain links TRBV2 to TRBJ2-1; 8 nucleotides align to TRBD2. The CDR3 has 15 residues. The J segment lost 5 bases and the V segment lost 7 bases, leaving 10 bases of the junction unmatched. CDR1 is SNHLY and CDR2 is FYNNEI in the germline V gene.

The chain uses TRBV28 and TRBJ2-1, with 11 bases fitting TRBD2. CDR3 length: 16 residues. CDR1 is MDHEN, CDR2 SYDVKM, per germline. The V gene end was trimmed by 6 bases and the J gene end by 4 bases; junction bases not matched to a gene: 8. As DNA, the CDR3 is TGTGCCAGCAGGGATATAGCGGGAGGGGCTTACAATGAGCAGTTCTTC. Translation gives CASRDIAGGAYNEQFF.

The CDR3 loop is CASLDRSPAQPQHF. The CDR3 DNA is TGTGCCAGCCTAGACAGGTCCCCCGCTCAGCCCCAGCATTTT. The genes are TRBV6-5 and TRBJ1-5, with D tentatively TRBD1 (6 bases). From germline, CDR1 is MNHEY and CDR2 SVGAGI. The CDR3 runs to 14 residues. V shed 8 bases and J shed 6 bases, with 17 bases lying between them.

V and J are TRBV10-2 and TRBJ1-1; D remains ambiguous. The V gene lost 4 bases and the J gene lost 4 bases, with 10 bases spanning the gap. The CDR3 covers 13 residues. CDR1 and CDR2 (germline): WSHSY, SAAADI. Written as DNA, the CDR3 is TGCGCCAGCAGTGTAAGGCTGGGCACTGAAGCTTTCTTT. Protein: CASSVRLGTEAFF.

The CDR3 spells CASSATSGGLKGAQYF. CDR3 bases: TGCGCCAGCAGCGCCACTAGCGGGGGCCTAAAGGGGGCCCAGTACTTC. The V call is TRBV5-1, the J call TRBJ2-5; TRBD2 aligns across 11 bases. V shed 4 bases, J shed 9 bases, and the junction held 14 bases outside the gene matches. This CDR3 comprises 16 residues. The germline V gene has CDR1 SGHRS and CDR2 YFSETQ.

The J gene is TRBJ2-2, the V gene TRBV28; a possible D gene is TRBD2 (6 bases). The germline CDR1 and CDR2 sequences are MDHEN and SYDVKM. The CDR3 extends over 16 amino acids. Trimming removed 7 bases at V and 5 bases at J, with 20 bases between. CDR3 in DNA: TGTGCCAGCAATACGCCTTCTTGGGACTCTACCGGGGAGCTGTTTTTT. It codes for CASNTPSWDSTGELFF.

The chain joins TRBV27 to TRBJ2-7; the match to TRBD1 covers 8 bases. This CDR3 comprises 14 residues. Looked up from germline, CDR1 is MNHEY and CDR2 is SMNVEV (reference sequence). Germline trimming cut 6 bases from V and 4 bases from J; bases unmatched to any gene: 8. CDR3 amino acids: CASSPRTGRYEQYF. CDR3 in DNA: TGTGCCAGCAGCCCAAGGACAGGGAGATACGAGCAGTACTTC.

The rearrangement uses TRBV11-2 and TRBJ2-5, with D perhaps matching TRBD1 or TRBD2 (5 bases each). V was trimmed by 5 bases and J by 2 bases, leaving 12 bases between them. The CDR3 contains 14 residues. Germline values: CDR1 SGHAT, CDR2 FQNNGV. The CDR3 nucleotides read TGTGCCAGCAGCCCGGGACGGGGACAAGAGACCCAGTACTTC. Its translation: CASSPGRGQETQYF.

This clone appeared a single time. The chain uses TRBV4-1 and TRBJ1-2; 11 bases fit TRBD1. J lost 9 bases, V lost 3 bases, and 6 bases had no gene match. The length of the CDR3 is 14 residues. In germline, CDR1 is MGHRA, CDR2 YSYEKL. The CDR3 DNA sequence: TGCGCCAGCAGCCAGAGGACAGGGGGCGCACGCTACACCTTC. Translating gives CASSQRTGGARYTF.

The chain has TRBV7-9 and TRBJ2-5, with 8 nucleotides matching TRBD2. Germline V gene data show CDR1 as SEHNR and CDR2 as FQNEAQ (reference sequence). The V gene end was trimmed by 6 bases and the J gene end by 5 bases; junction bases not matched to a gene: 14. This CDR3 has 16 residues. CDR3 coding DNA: TGTGCCAGCAGGCACGGGATAGCGGGGACGGGGGAGACCCAGTACTTC. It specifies CASRHGIAGTGETQYF.